Below, 27 T cell receptor beta chains from the same sample are listed, as sequenced in a study of PD-1 blockade in classical Hodgkin lymphoma. All trial patients relapsed after autologous stem cell transplantation. Using immunoSEQ multiplex PCR, the repertoire was profiled, and TCRdb retains in-frame clones only, with some absent. The sample shows tens of thousands of clones, approximately 90% of them seen only once. Source: peripheral blood mononuclear cells (PBMCs), taken before the second cycle of nivolumab. The receptors derive from a human donor with classical Hodgkin lymphoma.

The gene calls are TRBV5-1 and TRBJ2-1; D is unresolved. With 0 bases removed from V and 1 base from J, the gap between germline ends came to 8 bases. Germline assignment: CDR1 SGHRS and CDR2 YFSETQ. The CDR3 is 15 amino acids. The CDR3 DNA reads as TGCGCCAGCAGCTTGGGCAGCGTATCCTACAATGAGCAGTTCTTC. Translated, it gives CASSLGSVSYNEQFF.

The chain has TRBV6-6 and TRBJ1-1, with a weak D call TRBD1 (6 bases). Germline V gene lookup returns CDR1 MNHNY and CDR2 SVGAGI (reference sequence). There are 14 residues in the CDR3. Trimming shortened V by 6 bases and J by 1 base, and 12 bases separated the two germline ends. The CDR3 coding sequence is TGTGCCAGCAGGGGAACAGGGAGGAACACTGAAGCTTTCTTT. It yields the protein CASRGTGRNTEAFF.

The gene calls are TRBV6-1 and TRBJ2-1, with TRBD2 matching 7 bases. The CDR3 totals 14 residues. Germline V gene data show CDR1 as MNHNS and CDR2 as SASEGT. With 7 bases clipped from V and 7 bases from J, the junction kept 10 bases outside the gene matches. The CDR3 DNA reads TGTGCCAGCATGCCGGGGGGTAGCTTAAATGAGCAGTTCTTC. Translation: CASMPGGSLNEQFF.

CDR3: CASSISGTVNTGELFF. In DNA form, the CDR3 reads TGTGCCAGTAGTATCTCCGGGACGGTAAACACCGGGGAGCTGTTTTTT. The chain couples TRBV19 to TRBJ2-2; D tentatively reads TRBD1 or TRBD2 (5 bases each). Between the trimmed V and J ends, which lost 3 bases and 2 bases, there was a span of 13 bases. Germline CDR1 is LNHDA and CDR2 is SQIVND (reference sequence). The CDR3 has 16 residues.

The chain carries TRBV19 and TRBJ1-5, with D unresolved. Between the trimmed V and J ends, which lost 8 bases and 4 bases, there was a span of 6 bases. Germline-derived CDR1 and CDR2 are LNHDA and SQIVND (reference sequence). CDR3 size: 11 residues. This CDR3 is CASGSNQPQHF. CDR3 in DNA: TGTGCCAGTGGCTCAAATCAGCCCCAGCATTTT.

Only one count was recorded for this clone. The chain joins TRBV19 to TRBJ1-1; a possible D gene is TRBD1 (5 bases). CDR1 and CDR2 from the germline V gene are LNHDA and SQIVND (reference sequence). The CDR3 runs 15 residues. V shed 6 bases and J shed 5 bases, with 19 bases lying between them. Here the CDR3 DNA reads TGTGCCAGTAGGCCTAACCATGGGGGGTCGACTGAAGCTTTCTTT. Residues: CASRPNHGGSTEAFF.

CDR3 nucleotide sequence: TGTGCCAGCAGCCCTTCCGGGACAAATGCCTACAATGAGCAGTTCTTC. Its protein product is CASSPSGTNAYNEQFF. The chain has TRBV11-3 and TRBJ2-1; D possibly corresponds to TRBD1 (6 bases). Looked up from germline, CDR1 is SGHNT and CDR2 is YENEEA. The V and J ends lost 5 bases and 2 bases respectively, with 16 bases between them. The CDR3 sequence is 16 residues long. Full variable domain (rest looked up from reference TRBV11-3 and TRBJ2-1): EAGVVQSPRYKIIEKKQPVAFWCNPISGHNTLYWYLQNLGQGPELLIRYENEEAVDDSQLPKDRFSAERLKGVDSTLKIQPAELGDSAVYLCASSPSGTNAYNEQFFGPGTRLTVL.

The genes are TRBV9 and TRBJ2-2; 14 positions match TRBD2. Germline V gene data show CDR1 as SGDLS and CDR2 as YYNGEE. V trimming: 4 bases; J trimming: 6 bases; junction bases outside the gene matches: 5. This CDR3 spans 16 amino acids. The CDR3: CASSLWTSGGPGELFF. For the CDR3, the DNA is TGTGCCAGCAGCTTATGGACTAGCGGGGGGCCCGGGGAGCTGTTTTTT.

The chain links TRBV6-4 to TRBJ2-4; D not certain. Germline lookup yields CDR1 MRHNA and CDR2 SNTAGT. Trimming removed 5 bases at V and 9 bases at J, with 20 bases between. The length of the CDR3 is 15 residues. Written as DNA, the CDR3 is TGTGCCAGCAGTACTTGCCGACCTAGGCAGGTCATTCAGTACTTC. It encodes CASSTCRPRQVIQYF.

The chain couples TRBV5-1 to TRBJ2-2; 9 bases map to TRBD2. The V segment lost 4 bases and the J segment 5 bases; nucleotides outside the gene matches: 12. CDR3 length equals 17 residues. Germline lookup yields CDR1 SGHRS and CDR2 YFSETQ. CDR3 protein: CASSPQRGESATGELFF. CDR3 nucleotide sequence: TGCGCCAGCAGCCCCCAGCGGGGGGAGTCCGCTACCGGGGAGCTGTTTTTT. Complete variable domain (other parts from reference TRBV5-1 and TRBJ2-2): KAGVTQTPRYLIKTRGQQVTLSCSPISGHRSVSWYQQTPGQGLQFLFEYFSETQRNKGNFPGRFSGRQFSNSRSEMNVSTLELGDSALYLCASSPQRGESATGELFFGEGSRLTVL.

The rearrangement joins TRBV4-1 to TRBJ2-3, with D hard to call. The CDR3 has 12 residues. CDR1 MGHRA and CDR2 YSYEKL come from the germline V gene. V was pared by 1 base and J by 4 bases, with 3 bases between. This chain's CDR3 is CASSQGADTQYF. Written as DNA, the CDR3 is TGCGCCAGCAGCCAAGGTGCAGATACGCAGTATTTT.

The chain couples TRBV5-1 to TRBJ1-1; the D gene is possibly TRBD1 (6 bases). This CDR3 contains 15 residues. Germline CDR1 and CDR2: SGHRS and YFSETQ. V gave up 1 base and J gave up 4 bases, with 14 bases separating them. The CDR3 sequence is CASSLLGGSSTEAFF. The CDR3 DNA is TGCGCCAGCAGCTTGTTGGGGGGCAGTAGCACTGAAGCTTTCTTT.

J is TRBJ2-5 and V is TRBV5-1; 14 bases are shared with TRBD2. Germline lookup yields CDR1 SGHRS and CDR2 YFSETQ. This CDR3 region has 14 residues. The V and J ends lost 5 bases and 4 bases, in that order; junction bases with no gene match: 1. CDR3: CASRTSGGVETQYF. For the CDR3, the DNA is TGCGCCAGCAGGACTAGCGGGGGGGTAGAGACCCAGTACTTC.

The chain links TRBV9 to TRBJ2-3; 10 nucleotides line up with TRBD1. Germline CDR1 and CDR2: SGDLS and YYNGEE. The V and J ends lost 0 bases and 2 bases, in that order; junction bases with no gene match: 9. The CDR3 extends over 18 amino acids. Here the CDR3 DNA reads TGTGCCAGCAGCGTAGGCCCCGGGACAGGGGCTTACACAGATACGCAGTATTTT. Translated, it gives CASSVGPGTGAYTDTQYF.

The chain is built from TRBV5-1 and TRBJ1-6; D is unclear. CDR1 is SGHRS, CDR2 YFSETQ, per germline. Trimming shortened V by 0 bases and J by 10 bases, and 11 bases separated the two germline ends. CDR3 length: 14 amino acids. CDR3 in DNA: TGCGCCAGCAGCTTGGGACAAGCCTCCTCACCCCTCCACTTT. As protein: CASSLGQASSPLHF. Full variable domain (rest looked up from reference TRBV5-1 and TRBJ1-6): KAGVTQTPRYLIKTRGQQVTLSCSPISGHRSVSWYQQTPGQGLQFLFEYFSETQRNKGNFPGRFSGRQFSNSRSEMNVSTLELGDSALYLCASSLGQASSPLHFGNGTRLTVT.

J is TRBJ2-7 and V is TRBV5-1; D gene unclear. The length of the CDR3 is 15 residues. CDR1 and CDR2 from the germline V gene are SGHRS and YFSETQ. The V and J ends lost 3 bases and 2 bases respectively, with 15 bases between them. The CDR3 loop reads CASSSQESGPYEQYF. The CDR3 bases are TGCGCCAGCAGCTCGCAGGAATCGGGTCCCTACGAGCAGTACTTC. Using reference TRBV5-1 and TRBJ2-7 for the parts outside the CDR3, the full variable domain is KAGVTQTPRYLIKTRGQQVTLSCSPISGHRSVSWYQQTPGQGLQFLFEYFSETQRNKGNFPGRFSGRQFSNSRSEMNVSTLELGDSALYLCASSSQESGPYEQYFGPGTRLTVT.

V gene TRBV6-6 combines with J gene TRBJ1-6; the D gene is possibly TRBD1 (5 bases). This CDR3 has 14 amino acids. The germline V gene encodes CDR1 MNHNY and CDR2 SVGAGI (reference sequence). V lost 4 bases to trimming and J lost 8 bases, with 12 bases between them. This CDR3 reads CASSSLGGDSPLHF. In DNA, the CDR3 is TGTGCCAGCAGTTCCCTGGGAGGGGATTCACCCCTCCACTTT.

In DNA form, the CDR3 reads TGTGCCAGCCTCGGAGGTCTTTACGAGCAGTACTTC. Its protein product is CASLGGLYEQYF. The gene calls are TRBV7-9 and TRBJ2-7, with D possibly being TRBD2 (5 bases). Per the germline V gene, CDR1 is SEHNR and CDR2 is FQNEAQ (reference sequence). V was clipped by 8 bases and J by 4 bases, with 12 bases between them. This CDR3 is built from 12 residues.

J is TRBJ2-5 and V is TRBV29-1; D possibly corresponds to TRBD2 (5 bases). V shed 4 bases and J shed 1 base, with 13 bases lying between them. Germline CDR1 reads SQVTM; CDR2 reads ANQGSEA. The CDR3 spans 14 residues. The CDR3 DNA follows: TGCAGCGTTGGGGAGTGGGCAGTCCAAGAGACCCAGTACTTC. This gives the protein CSVGEWAVQETQYF.

The chain carries TRBV5-1 and TRBJ1-2; D uncertain. The V end was cut by 4 bases, the J end by 7 bases, with 14 bases between. This CDR3 spans 13 amino acids. Germline V lookup: CDR1 SGHRS, CDR2 YFSETQ. The CDR3, as DNA: TGCGCCAGCAGCGGCGACGCCTCTCGTGGCTACACCTTC. Protein product: CASSGDASRGYTF.

The CDR3 DNA reads TGCGCCAGCAGTGACCCCGGGACACACTACGAGCAGTACTTC. Translation: CASSDPGTHYEQYF. This sequence joins TRBV10-2 and TRBJ2-7; the D gene is possibly TRBD1 (6 bases). The CDR3 runs 14 residues. V was shortened by 3 bases and J by 3 bases, with 12 bases between the two germline ends. Germline V gene sequence: CDR1 WSHSY, CDR2 SAAADI.

The chain joins TRBV11-2 to TRBJ2-1, with D perhaps given as TRBD1 or TRBD2 (5 bases each). CDR3 length: 12 residues. CDR1 is SGHAT and CDR2 is FQNNGV in the germline V gene. V lost 6 bases and J 8 bases, leaving 11 bases between the germline ends. The CDR3 region is CASRGTIYEQFF. The DNA of the CDR3 is TGTGCCAGCAGGGGGACGATTTATGAGCAGTTCTTC.

DNA for the CDR3: TGTGCCAGTAGTATAGACGGGACAGCCACAGATACGCAGTATTTT. It codes for CASSIDGTATDTQYF. The chain recombines TRBV19 with TRBJ2-3; 7 bases fit TRBD1. Germline CDR1 reads LNHDA; CDR2 reads SQIVND (reference sequence). V shed 0 bases and J 2 bases; nucleotides not matched to a gene: 2. There are 15 residues in the CDR3. The entire variable domain, with the rest obtained from reference TRBV19 and TRBJ2-3, is as follows: DGGITQSPKYLFRKEGQNVTLSCEQNLNHDAMYWYRQDPGQGLRLIYYSQIVNDFQKGDIAEGYSVSREKKESFPLTVTSAQKNPTAFYLCASSIDGTATDTQYFGPGTRLTVL.

The chain has TRBV7-9 and TRBJ1-2; 12 bases align to TRBD1. The junction had 7 bases not matched to a gene; V was cut back by 0 bases and J by 8 bases. Germline lookup yields CDR1 SEHNR and CDR2 FQNEAQ (reference sequence). The CDR3 extends over 16 amino acids. The CDR3, as DNA: TGTGCCAGCAGCTTAGCGCTGGGACAGGGGGCGAACGGCTACACCTTC. Residues: CASSLALGQGANGYTF.

The CDR3 is CASSSLGGQGGTGELFF. DNA of the CDR3: TGCGCCAGCAGCTCCCTGGGGGGACAGGGGGGCACCGGGGAGCTGTTTTTT. The rearrangement links TRBV5-1 to TRBJ2-2; 11 nucleotides match TRBD1. Unmatched junction bases numbered 8, after V lost 3 bases and J lost 4 bases. Germline values: CDR1 SGHRS, CDR2 YFSETQ. CDR3 length: 17 amino acids.

The rearrangement links TRBV6-6 to TRBJ2-3; no definite D call. The CDR3 covers 14 residues. CDR1 is MNHNY and CDR2 is SVGAGI in the germline V gene (reference sequence). V gave up 1 base and J gave up 2 bases, with 7 bases separating them. The CDR3 DNA is TGTGCCAGCAGTTACTATACTGCCACAGATACGCAGTATTTT. This codes for CASSYYTATDTQYF.

The chain has TRBV7-9 and TRBJ1-2; possibly TRBD1 for D (6 bases). V gave up 5 bases and J gave up 7 bases, with 14 bases separating them. Germline V gene lookup returns CDR1 SEHNR and CDR2 FQNEAQ (reference sequence). The CDR3 runs to 13 residues. This chain's CDR3 is CASSPEGGSGYTF. The CDR3 nucleotides read TGTGCCAGCAGCCCCGAGGGGGGGTCTGGCTACACCTTC.